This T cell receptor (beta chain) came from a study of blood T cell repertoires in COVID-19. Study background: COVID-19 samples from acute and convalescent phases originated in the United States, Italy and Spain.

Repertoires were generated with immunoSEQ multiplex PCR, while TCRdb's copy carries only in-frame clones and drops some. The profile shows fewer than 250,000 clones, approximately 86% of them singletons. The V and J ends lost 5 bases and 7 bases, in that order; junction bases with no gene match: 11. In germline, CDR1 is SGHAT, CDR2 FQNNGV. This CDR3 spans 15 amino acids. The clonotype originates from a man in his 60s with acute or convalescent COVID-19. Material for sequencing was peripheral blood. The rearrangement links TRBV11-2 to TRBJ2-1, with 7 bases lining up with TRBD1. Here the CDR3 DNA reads TGTGCCAGCAGCCGGGCCGGGACAGTGTCGAATGAGCAGTTCTTC. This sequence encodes CASSRAGTVSNEQFF.